A selection of T cell receptor beta chains follows, all from one sample in a study of cytomegalovirus exposure and HLA in healthy donors. The table came from immunoSEQ multiplex PCR; TCRdb's copy has only in-frame clones and leaves some out. In the table there are 99,000 or so clones, 78% of which are singletons. Specimen: PBMCs. The origin of the receptors is a woman aged 40 to 55 in good health and CMV-seronegative. Both conserved end residues are part of each CDR3.

CDR3 length: 16; J gene: TRBJ2-2; V gene: TRBV19; CDR3 protein: CASSYQGARNTGELFF
CDR3 length: 11; J gene: TRBJ2-7; V gene: TRBV28; CDR3 protein: CASSSYSVQYF
CDR3 length: 13; J gene: TRBJ2-5; V gene: TRBV14; CDR3 protein: CASSLWGLETQYF
CDR3 length: 14; J gene: TRBJ2-7; V gene: TRBV7-2; CDR3 protein: CASSLKWTDAREYF
CDR3 length: 15; J gene: TRBJ2-2; V gene: TRBV4-1; CDR3 protein: CASSTPGQLTGELFF
CDR3 length: 14; J gene: TRBJ1-2; V gene: TRBV15; CDR3 protein: CATRGSPAGYGYTF
CDR3 length: 13; J gene: TRBJ1-6; V gene: TRBV7-6; CDR3 protein: CASSLTVNSPLHF
CDR3 length: 11; J gene: TRBJ1-1; V gene: TRBV29-1; CDR3 protein: CSVGGVTEAFF
CDR3 length: 15; J gene: TRBJ2-7; V gene: TRBV7-2; CDR3 protein: CASSREGQASYEQYF
CDR3 length: 12; J gene: TRBJ2-7; V gene: TRBV7-9; CDR3 protein: CASSSTSYEQYF
CDR3 length: 17; J gene: TRBJ2-6; V gene: TRBV4-2; CDR3 protein: CASSQRGQGTGANVLTF
CDR3 length: 14; J gene: TRBJ2-7; V gene: TRBV28; CDR3 protein: CASSFRQAHYEQYF
CDR3 length: 16; J gene: TRBJ1-6; V gene: TRBV9; CDR3 protein: CASSGGTNVNNSPLHF
CDR3 length: 14; J gene: TRBJ2-3; V gene: TRBV5-4; CDR3 protein: CASSLGQGLDTQYF
CDR3 length: 13; J gene: TRBJ1-2; V gene: TRBV9; CDR3 protein: CASSVVTGGGYIF
CDR3 length: 12; J gene: TRBJ2-1; V gene: TRBV5-8; CDR3 protein: CASSWGGSKQFF
CDR3 length: 11; J gene: TRBJ2-7; V gene: TRBV29-1; CDR3 protein: CSVPVGHEQYF
CDR3 length: 13; J gene: TRBJ2-1; V gene: TRBV29-1; CDR3 protein: CSVEAGGANEQFF
CDR3 length: 15; J gene: TRBJ2-7; V gene: TRBV7-9; CDR3 protein: CSSSSTREAIHEQYF
CDR3 length: 13; J gene: TRBJ1-5; V gene: TRBV19; CDR3 protein: CASSNRGLEPQHF